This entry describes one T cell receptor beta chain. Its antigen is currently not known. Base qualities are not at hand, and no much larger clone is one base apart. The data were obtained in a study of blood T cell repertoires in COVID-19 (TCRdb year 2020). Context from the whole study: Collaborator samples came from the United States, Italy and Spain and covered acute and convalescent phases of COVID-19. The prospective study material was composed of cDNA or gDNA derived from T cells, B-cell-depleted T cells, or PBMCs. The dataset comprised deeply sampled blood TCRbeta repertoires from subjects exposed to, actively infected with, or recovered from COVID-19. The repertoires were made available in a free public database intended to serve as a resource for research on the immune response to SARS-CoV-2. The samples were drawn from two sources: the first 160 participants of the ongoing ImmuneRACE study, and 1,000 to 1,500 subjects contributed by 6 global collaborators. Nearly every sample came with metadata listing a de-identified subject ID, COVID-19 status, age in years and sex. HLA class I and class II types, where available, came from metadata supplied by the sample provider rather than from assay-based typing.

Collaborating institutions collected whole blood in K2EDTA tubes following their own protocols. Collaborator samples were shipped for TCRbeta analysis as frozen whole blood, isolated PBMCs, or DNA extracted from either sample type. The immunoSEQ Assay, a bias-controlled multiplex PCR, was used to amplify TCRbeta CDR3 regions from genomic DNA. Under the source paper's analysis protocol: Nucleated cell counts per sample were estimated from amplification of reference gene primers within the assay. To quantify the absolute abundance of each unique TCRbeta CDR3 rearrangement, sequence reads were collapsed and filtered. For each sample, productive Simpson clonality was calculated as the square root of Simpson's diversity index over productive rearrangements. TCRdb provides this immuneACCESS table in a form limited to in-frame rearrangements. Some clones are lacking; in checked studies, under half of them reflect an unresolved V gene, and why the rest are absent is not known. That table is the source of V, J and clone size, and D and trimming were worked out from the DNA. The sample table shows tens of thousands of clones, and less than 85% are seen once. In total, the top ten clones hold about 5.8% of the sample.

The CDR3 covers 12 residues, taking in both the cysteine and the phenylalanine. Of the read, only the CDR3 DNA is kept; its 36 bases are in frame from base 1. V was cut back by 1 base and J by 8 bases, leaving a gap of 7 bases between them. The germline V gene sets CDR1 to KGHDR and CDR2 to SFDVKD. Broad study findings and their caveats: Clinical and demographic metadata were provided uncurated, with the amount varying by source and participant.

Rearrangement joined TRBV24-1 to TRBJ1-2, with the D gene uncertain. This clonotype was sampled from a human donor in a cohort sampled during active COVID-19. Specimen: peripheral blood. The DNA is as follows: TGTGCCACCAGTGATTTCGGGGAAGGCTACACCTTC. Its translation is CATSDFGEGYTF.